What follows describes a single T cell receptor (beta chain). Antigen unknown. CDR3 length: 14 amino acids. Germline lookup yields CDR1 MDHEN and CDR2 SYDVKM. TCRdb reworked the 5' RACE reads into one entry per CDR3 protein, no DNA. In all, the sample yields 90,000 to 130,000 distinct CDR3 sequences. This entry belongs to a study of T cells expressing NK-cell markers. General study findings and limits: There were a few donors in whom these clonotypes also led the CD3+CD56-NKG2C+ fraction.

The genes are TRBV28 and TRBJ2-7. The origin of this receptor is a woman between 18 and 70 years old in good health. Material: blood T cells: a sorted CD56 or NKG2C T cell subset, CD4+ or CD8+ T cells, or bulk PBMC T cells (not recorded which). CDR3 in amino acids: CASSLPGSRYEQYF.